This T cell receptor beta chain was identified in a study of T cells in Graves' hyperthyroidism and ophthalmopathy. Study conclusions and caveats: Blood also carried most thyroid clonotypes expanded above 0.001. A model using 13 V-J features told ophthalmopathy apart from stable hyperthyroidism.

Trimming removed 3 bases at V and 4 bases at J, with 15 bases between. Germline CDR1 reads LNHDA; CDR2 reads SQIVND (reference sequence). This CDR3 contains 15 residues. Orbital computed tomography, thyroid ultrasound, serum thyroxine and TRAb, and clinical symptoms together informed the diagnoses. This clonotype was detected only once. Its antigen remains unidentified. RNA transcripts were the template for amplifying TCR beta CDR3 regions. First-round RT-PCR targeting the TCR CDR3 was performed with the HTBI primer set. TCRdb recomputed calls from the multiplex PCR reads with MiXCR, one row per CDR3 protein. Found here are over 450,000 distinct CDR3 sequences, 15% to 20% of them singletons; the top ten hold 17%.

The rearrangement joins TRBV19 to TRBJ1-2; D is undetermined. Sequenced sample: blood. The clonotype comes from a woman under 30 with Graves' ophthalmopathy. The CDR3 DNA follows: TGTGCCAGTAGTATGTATAGGTCGTCCACCTATGGCTACACCTTC. It codes for CASSMYRSSTYGYTF.